This T cell receptor (beta chain) was recovered during a study of T cell repertoires in cytomegalovirus infection. CDR1 and CDR2 from the germline V gene are MDHEN and SYDVKM. Trimming took off 2 bases at V and 0 bases at J, with 13 bases between the two ends. This CDR3 is 17 amino acids long. TCRdb re-analysed the reads in MiXCR, keeping a single row per CDR3 protein. Among hundreds of thousands of distinct CDR3 sequences, roughly 24% were seen once, and the ten largest hold less than 10%. The sample comprised CD8+ T cells from PBMCs. This chain joins TRBV28 and TRBJ2-2; TRBD1 might be the D (6 bases). This clonotype was obtained from a human donor in good health (CMV status not recorded). Some clones in this sample may be carry-over from other donors' samples. The CDR3 DNA follows: TGTGCCAGCAGTTTAGGGACACTAGACGCGAACACCGGGGAGCTGTTTTTT. Its translation is CASSLGTLDANTGELFF.